This T cell receptor (beta chain) stems from a study of blood T cells in healthy people across ages. The second PCR ran roughly 7 to 12 cycles with a sample-barcoded 5' primer and J-beta primers. TCRdb reprocessed the 5' RACE reads with MiXCR, giving one entry per CDR3 protein. The sample shows 700,000 or so distinct CDR3 sequences, about 24% of them seen only once. Whole-study results and caveats: Shifts in expanded clonotypes may have been confounded by donor CMV status, which was unknown. There was a strong correlation between TCR beta diversity and naive T cell percentage. Long-lived and aged donors differed, with more naive CD4+ cells and higher diversity in the long-lived.

The table lists this clonotype with a few counts. Its cognate antigen is unknown. A minimum of 6 micrograms of total RNA was extracted per sample. The CDR3 contains 12 residues. CDR1 and CDR2 (germline): SQVTM, ANQGSEA. The trim removed 6 bases at V and 7 bases at J, leaving 3 bases unmatched. Sequenced material: blood. This clonotype originated in a man in his 70s in good health. This chain connects TRBV29-1 to TRBJ1-1; 12 bases are a match to TRBD1. CDR3 sequence reads: CSVGTGGDEAFF. The CDR3 DNA follows: TGCAGCGTAGGGACAGGGGGCGATGAAGCTTTCTTT.